A single sample gave rise to the 22 T cell receptor beta chains below, sequenced in a study of human T cells and chemical hapten exposure. MiXCR, applied by TCRdb to the RACE reads, yields one record per CDR3 protein. The table lists tens of thousands of distinct CDR3 sequences, about 8.7% of them singletons. The time point was: healthy volunteer bleed at 2 weeks. Total RNA was extracted from unfractionated whole blood. The sequenced sample was whole blood. The receptors were sampled from a female donor in good health. Some clones in this sample may be carry-over from other donors' samples.

The CDR3 sequence is CSAPRGTSPDTQYF. The CDR3 DNA reads as TGCAGTGCCCCACGAGGGACCAGTCCAGATACGCAGTATTTT. The rearrangement uses TRBV20-1 and TRBJ2-3; TRBD1 or TRBD2 may be the D gene (5 bases each). Germline V gene data show CDR1 as DFQATT and CDR2 as SNEGSKA (reference sequence). This CDR3 has 14 amino acids. V shed 6 bases and J shed 4 bases, with 17 bases lying between them.

In this sample, this clonotype turned up a few times. The J gene is TRBJ2-5, the V gene TRBV5-1, with TRBD2 matching over 13 bases. The junction had 3 bases not matched to a gene; V was cut back by 4 bases and J by 0 bases. This CDR3 comprises 16 residues. The germline gives CDR1 SGHRS, CDR2 YFSETQ. Here the CDR3 DNA reads TGCGCCAGCAGCCCTGGACTAGCGGGAGACCAAGAGACCCAGTACTTC. This translates into CASSPGLAGDQETQYF.

The chain recombines TRBV29-1 with TRBJ2-6, with D perhaps matching TRBD2 (7 bases). CDR1 and CDR2 from the germline V gene are SQVTM and ANQGSEA. Trimming took off 3 bases at V and 1 base at J, with 10 bases between the two ends. The CDR3 loop spans 15 amino acids. This chain's CDR3 is CSVEGGGSGANVLTF. CDR3 sequence (DNA): TGCAGCGTTGAGGGAGGGGGTTCTGGGGCCAACGTCCTGACTTTC. The entire variable domain, with the rest obtained from reference TRBV29-1 and TRBJ2-6, is as follows: SAVISQKPSRDICQRGTSLTIQCQVDSQVTMMFWYRQQPGQSLTLIATANQGSEATYESGFVIDKFPISRPNLTFSTLTVSNMSPEDSSIYLCSVEGGGSGANVLTFGAGSRLTVL.

The V and J genes are TRBV19 and TRBJ2-1; D is perhaps TRBD2 (6 bases). Deletions cut 5 bases from V and 0 bases from J, with 17 bases between. The germline V gene encodes CDR1 LNHDA and CDR2 SQIVND (reference sequence). This CDR3 region has 17 residues. CDR3 region: CASSSTRGASSYNEQFF. The DNA for the CDR3 is TGTGCCAGTAGTTCCACGCGCGGGGCTAGCTCCTACAATGAGCAGTTCTTC.

The chain employs TRBV9 and TRBJ2-3; 7 bases fit TRBD1. V trimming: 4 bases; J trimming: 6 bases; junction bases outside the gene matches: 14. The germline gives CDR1 SGDLS, CDR2 YYNGEE. CDR3 length equals 16 residues. This chain's CDR3 is CASSRRQGASRDTQYF. DNA of the CDR3: TGTGCCAGCAGCCGCCGACAGGGCGCCTCGAGGGATACGCAGTATTTT.

The chain has TRBV13 and TRBJ2-1, with 7 bases matching TRBD2. The CDR3 sequence is 13 residues long. CDR1 and CDR2 from the germline V gene are PRHDT and FYEKMQ (reference sequence). The J segment lost 11 bases and the V segment lost 5 bases, leaving 9 bases of the junction unmatched. Written as DNA, the CDR3 is TGTGCCAGCAGCAAAGAGGGGAGGGGCCAGCAGTTCTTC. It translates to CASSKEGRGQQFF.

This clonotype was counted many times. This chain joins TRBV3-1 and TRBJ2-7; tentatively, D is TRBD1 (5 bases). The V end was cut by 1 base, the J end by 2 bases, with 12 bases between. This CDR3 comprises 15 residues. The germline CDR1 and CDR2 sequences are LGHDT and YNNKEL (reference sequence). Here the CDR3 reads CASSQAPDRTYEQYF. The CDR3 DNA reads TGTGCCAGCAGCCAAGCCCCTGACAGAACCTACGAGCAGTACTTC.

This clonotype has a handful of counts. The V call is TRBV5-4, the J call TRBJ2-5, with TRBD1 identical over 11 bases. The germline CDR1 and CDR2 sequences are SGHNT and YYREEE (reference sequence). The CDR3 is 15 residues long. Germline trimming cut 4 bases from V and 5 bases from J; bases unmatched to any gene: 7. The CDR3 is CASSTGGTGGETQYF. In DNA, the CDR3 is TGTGCCAGCAGCACTGGCGGGACAGGGGGGGAGACCCAGTACTTC.

This clonotype appeared a few times. The J gene is TRBJ1-2, the V gene TRBV7-9; D is ambiguous. The CDR3 covers 13 residues. Germline loops: CDR1 SEHNR, CDR2 FQNEAQ (reference sequence). Trimming removed 1 base from V and 5 bases from J, with 8 bases in between. The CDR3 sequence is CASSLVGGYGYTF. The CDR3 DNA reads TGTGCCAGCAGCTTAGTAGGAGGATATGGCTACACCTTC.

In this sample, this clonotype turned up many times. The chain employs TRBV29-1 and TRBJ1-1; D uncertain. Germline V gene lookup returns CDR1 SQVTM and CDR2 ANQGSEA. Trimming cost V 6 bases and J 5 bases, with 16 bases left between them. This CDR3 has 13 amino acids. The CDR3 DNA sequence: TGCAGCGTCACAACTTTTTCGGGTACTGAAGCTTTCTTT. This translates into CSVTTFSGTEAFF.

The rearrangement joins TRBV18 to TRBJ1-4, with TRBD1 matching 8 bases. CDR3 length: 16 amino acids. V trimming: 5 bases; J trimming: 0 bases; junction bases outside the gene matches: 5. The germline gives CDR1 KGHSH, CDR2 LQKENI. CDR3 sequence: CASSSDRAATNEKLFF. CDR3 sequence (DNA): TGTGCCAGCTCATCGGACAGGGCGGCAACTAATGAAAAACTGTTTTTT.

This rearrangement joins TRBV30 to TRBJ2-1; 8 nucleotides line up with TRBD2. Germline V gene lookup returns CDR1 GTSNPN and CDR2 SVGIG (reference sequence). The CDR3 contains 16 residues. The V gene end was trimmed by 3 bases and the J gene end by 8 bases; junction bases not matched to a gene: 15. CDR3 in DNA: TGTGCCTGGAGAGGCCCCGGGACTAGACCCAGCTATGAGCAGTTCTTC. Protein product: CAWRGPGTRPSYEQFF.

The chain has TRBV7-2 and TRBJ2-6; D ambiguous. Germline V CDR1 and CDR2: SGHTA, FQGNSA. The V end lost 5 bases, the J end lost 0 bases, and 14 bases lay between the germline ends. The CDR3 sequence is 17 residues long. CDR3: CASSSVGLGSGANVLTF. The CDR3 coding sequence is TGTGCCAGCAGCAGCGTAGGGTTAGGCTCTGGGGCCAACGTCCTGACTTTC.

This clonotype appeared a few times. CDR3 DNA sequence: TGTGCCAGCAGCCAACGAGGGAGCGACGAGCAGTACTTC. Its protein is CASSQRGSDEQYF. The gene calls are TRBV3-1 and TRBJ2-7; TRBD2 might be the D (5 bases). The V end lost 2 bases, the J end lost 5 bases, and 10 bases lay between the germline ends. There are 13 residues in the CDR3. CDR1 and CDR2 (germline): LGHDT, YNNKEL (reference sequence).

This clonotype was observed a few times. This rearrangement joins TRBV2 to TRBJ2-7; D remains ambiguous. The germline CDR1 and CDR2 sequences are SNHLY and FYNNEI. The CDR3 has 14 amino acids. V lost 7 bases, J lost 3 bases, and 16 bases lay in between. CDR3 amino acids: CASTIGGAVYEQYF. CDR3 nucleotides: TGTGCCAGCACCATCGGCGGTGCAGTCTACGAGCAGTACTTC.

The V call is TRBV6-2 or TRBV6-3, the J call TRBJ2-5; the D is unclear. The CDR3 extends over 14 amino acids. Germline V gene lookup returns CDR1 MNHEY and CDR2 SVGEGT. V dropped 0 bases and J dropped 0 bases, with 5 bases sitting between them. The CDR3 loop reads CASSYSANQETQYF. DNA for the CDR3: TGTGCCAGCAGTTACTCGGCTAACCAAGAGACCCAGTACTTC.

Points on this clonotype: This may stem from a read error, because a much larger clone lies one nucleotide away. CDR3 protein: CASNLSGTQETQYF. As DNA, the CDR3 is TGTGCCAGCAATTTAAGCGGGACGCAAGAGACCCAGTACTTC. This chain connects TRBV28 to TRBJ2-5; TRBD2 agrees at 7 bases. Germline assignment: CDR1 MDHEN and CDR2 SYDVKM. This CDR3 spans 14 amino acids.

This clonotype occurred a few times. The rearrangement uses TRBV12-3 or TRBV12-4 and TRBJ2-7, with 9 bases aligning to TRBD1. V gave up 3 bases and J gave up 5 bases; unmatched junction bases: 8. CDR3 length equals 15 residues. CDR3 in DNA: TGTGCCAGCAGTTTTCAACAGGGGGCTCAGAACGAGCAGTACTTC. Its protein is CASSFQQGAQNEQYF.

This clonotype was observed many times. J is TRBJ1-2 and V is TRBV14; D may be TRBD1 (5 bases). Trimming cost V 0 bases and J 4 bases, with 12 bases left between them. The CDR3 spans 15 residues. CDR1 and CDR2 from the germline V gene are SGHDN and FVKESK. For the CDR3, the DNA is TGTGCCAGCAGCCAAGAAAAAACAGGAGTCTATGGCTACACCTTC. Protein sequence: CASSQEKTGVYGYTF.

J is TRBJ2-1 and V is TRBV11-1, with 10 bases fitting TRBD1. The CDR3 contains 14 residues. Germline CDR1 SGHAT, CDR2 FQDESV (reference sequence). The ends lost 1 base at V and 10 bases at J; junction bases unmatched: 4. The CDR3 bases are TGTGCCAGCAGCTTAGAGGGACAGGGGTCGGAGCAGTTCTTC. Translating it yields CASSLEGQGSEQFF.

The chain has TRBV6-5 and TRBJ1-1; tentative D call: TRBD1 (5 bases). The V gene's germline CDR1 is MNHEY and CDR2 SVGAGI. The CDR3 has 11 amino acids. The ends were cut back, 5 bases at V and 9 bases at J, with 10 bases in the middle. The CDR3 is CASSTKGQAFF. CDR3 in DNA: TGTGCCAGCAGTACCAAGGGACAAGCTTTCTTT.

This clonotype was observed at least ten times. The chain employs TRBV4-2 and TRBJ2-7; 12 nucleotides match TRBD2. From germline, CDR1 is LGHNA and CDR2 YNFKEQ. V dropped 5 bases and J dropped 5; count of bases not matched to a gene: 7. This CDR3 has 15 residues. The CDR3 region is CASSSGTSGYHEQYF. DNA of the CDR3: TGTGCCAGCAGCAGCGGGACTAGCGGGTATCACGAGCAGTACTTC.